This T cell receptor beta chain is from a study of T cells in Graves' hyperthyroidism and ophthalmopathy. This CDR3 region has 11 residues. The germline V and J ends were trimmed by 6 bases and 11 bases, with 13 bases remaining between them. Authors of the study amplified TCR beta CDR3 regions from RNA transcripts. With the HTBI primer set, the TCR CDR3 went through a first round of RT-PCR. Using its own MiXCR run on the multiplex PCR reads, TCRdb lists one record per CDR3 protein. The data show 300,000 to 350,000 distinct CDR3 sequences, about a sixth seen once. Duration under 3 months, a NOSPECS grade of at least 4, and a Clinical Activity Score of at least 3 characterized the ophthalmopathy patients. The study, taken as a whole, reports: Appearing also in blood were most of the thyroid clonotypes expanded above 0.001.

This clonotype was found many times. Its antigen is still unknown. The clonotype was recovered from a woman in her forties with Graves' ophthalmopathy. Specimen: blood. The chain recombines TRBV12-3 or TRBV12-4 with TRBJ1-1, with D possibly being TRBD1 (5 bases). The CDR3: CASSTGTTAFF. Here the CDR3 DNA reads TGTGCCAGCAGCACCGGGACCACCGCTTTCTTT.